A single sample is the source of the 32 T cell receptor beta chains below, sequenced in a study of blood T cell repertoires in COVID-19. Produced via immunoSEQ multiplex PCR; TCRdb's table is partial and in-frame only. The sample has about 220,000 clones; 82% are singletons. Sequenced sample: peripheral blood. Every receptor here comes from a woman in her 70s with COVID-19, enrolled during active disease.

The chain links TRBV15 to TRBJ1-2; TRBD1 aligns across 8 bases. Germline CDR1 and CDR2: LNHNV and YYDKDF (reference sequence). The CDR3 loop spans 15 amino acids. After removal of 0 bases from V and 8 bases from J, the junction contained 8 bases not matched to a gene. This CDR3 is CATSRDRGRWEGYTF. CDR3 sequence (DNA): TGTGCCACCAGCAGAGACAGGGGGCGCTGGGAAGGCTACACCTTC.

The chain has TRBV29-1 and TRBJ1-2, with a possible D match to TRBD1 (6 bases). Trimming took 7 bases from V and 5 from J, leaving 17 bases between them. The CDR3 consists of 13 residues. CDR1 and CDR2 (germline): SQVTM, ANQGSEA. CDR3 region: CSAAPGRGYGYTF. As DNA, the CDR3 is TGCAGCGCTGCCCCGGGAAGGGGGTATGGCTACACCTTC.

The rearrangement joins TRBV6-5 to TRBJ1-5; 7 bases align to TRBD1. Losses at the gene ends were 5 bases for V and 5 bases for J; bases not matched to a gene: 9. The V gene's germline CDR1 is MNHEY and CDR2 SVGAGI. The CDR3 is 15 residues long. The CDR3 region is CASSRQGDRDQPQHF. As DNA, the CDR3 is TGTGCCAGCAGTCGACAGGGCGACAGGGATCAGCCCCAGCATTTT.

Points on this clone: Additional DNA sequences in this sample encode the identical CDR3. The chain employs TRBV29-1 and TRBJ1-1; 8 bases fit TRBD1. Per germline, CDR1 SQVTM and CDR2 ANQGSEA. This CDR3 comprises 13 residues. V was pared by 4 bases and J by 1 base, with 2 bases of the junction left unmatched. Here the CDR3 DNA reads TGCAGCGTTGGGACAGGGCGGAACACTGAAGCTTTCTTT. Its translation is CSVGTGRNTEAFF.

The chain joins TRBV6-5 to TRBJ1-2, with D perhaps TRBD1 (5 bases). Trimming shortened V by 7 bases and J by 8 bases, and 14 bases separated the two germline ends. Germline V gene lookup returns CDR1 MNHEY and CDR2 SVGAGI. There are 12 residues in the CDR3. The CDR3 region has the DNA TGTGCCAGCACTTCCGGGGGGGTCGGCTACACCTTC. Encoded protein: CASTSGGVGYTF.

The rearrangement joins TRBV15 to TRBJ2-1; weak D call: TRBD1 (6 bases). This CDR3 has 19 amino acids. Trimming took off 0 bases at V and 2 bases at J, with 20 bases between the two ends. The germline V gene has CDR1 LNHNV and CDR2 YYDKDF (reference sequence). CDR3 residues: CATSRDLQGQGMAYNEQFF. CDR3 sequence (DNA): TGTGCCACCAGCAGAGATCTCCAGGGGCAGGGAATGGCCTACAATGAGCAGTTCTTC.

The CDR3 DNA sequence: TGTGCCAGCAGTGGTGGCCAGAACTATGGCTACACCTTC. This codes for CASSGGQNYGYTF. The chain joins TRBV28 to TRBJ1-2; D unresolved. CDR3 length: 13 amino acids. Germline CDR1 is MDHEN and CDR2 is SYDVKM. V lost 5 bases and J lost 2, with 9 bases in between.

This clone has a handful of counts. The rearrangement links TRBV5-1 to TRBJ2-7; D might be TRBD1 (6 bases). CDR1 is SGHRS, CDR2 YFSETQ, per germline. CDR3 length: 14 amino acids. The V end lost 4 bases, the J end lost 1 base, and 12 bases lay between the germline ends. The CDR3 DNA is TGCGCCAGCAGCCCCGGACAGATTTCCTACGAGCAGTACTTC. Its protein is CASSPGQISYEQYF.

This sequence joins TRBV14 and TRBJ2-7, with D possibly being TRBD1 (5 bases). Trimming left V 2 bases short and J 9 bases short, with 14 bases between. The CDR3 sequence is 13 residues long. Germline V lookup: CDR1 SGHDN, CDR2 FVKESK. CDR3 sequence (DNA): TGTGCCAGCAGCCAAAAGGCTACAACAGGGCAGTACTTC. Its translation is CASSQKATTGQYF.

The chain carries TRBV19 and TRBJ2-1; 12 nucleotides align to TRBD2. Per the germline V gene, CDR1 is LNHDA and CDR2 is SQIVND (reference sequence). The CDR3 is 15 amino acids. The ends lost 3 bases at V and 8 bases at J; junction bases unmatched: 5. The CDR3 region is CASSITTSGSYEQFF. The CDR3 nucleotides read TGTGCCAGTAGTATTACGACTAGCGGGAGTTATGAGCAGTTCTTC.

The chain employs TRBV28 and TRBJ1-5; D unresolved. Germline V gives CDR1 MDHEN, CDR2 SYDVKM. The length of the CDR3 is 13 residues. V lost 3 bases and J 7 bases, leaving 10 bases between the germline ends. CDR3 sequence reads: CASSFSGEQPQHF. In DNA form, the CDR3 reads TGTGCCAGCAGTTTTAGTGGGGAGCAGCCCCAGCATTTT. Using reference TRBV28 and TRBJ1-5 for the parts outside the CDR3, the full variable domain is DVKVTQSSRYLVKRTGEKVFLECVQDMDHENMFWYRQDPGLGLRLIYFSYDVKMKEKGDIPEGYSVSREKKERFSLILESASTNQTSMYLCASSFSGEQPQHFGDGTRLSIL.

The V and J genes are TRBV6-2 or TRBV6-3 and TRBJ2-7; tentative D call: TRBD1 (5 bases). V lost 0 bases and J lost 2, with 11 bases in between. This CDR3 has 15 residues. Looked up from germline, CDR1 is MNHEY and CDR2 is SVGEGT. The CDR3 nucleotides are TGTGCCAGCAGTTACTCGTGGCAGGGAACCTACGAGCAGTACTTC. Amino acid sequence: CASSYSWQGTYEQYF.

The CDR3 protein is CASSPKMYTEAFF. In DNA form, the CDR3 reads TGTGCCAGCAGTCCTAAGATGTACACTGAAGCTTTCTTT. This chain uses TRBV27 with TRBJ1-1, with D unclear. Trimming took off 5 bases at V and 3 bases at J, with 10 bases between the two ends. Germline lookup yields CDR1 MNHEY and CDR2 SMNVEV (reference sequence). This CDR3 has 13 amino acids.

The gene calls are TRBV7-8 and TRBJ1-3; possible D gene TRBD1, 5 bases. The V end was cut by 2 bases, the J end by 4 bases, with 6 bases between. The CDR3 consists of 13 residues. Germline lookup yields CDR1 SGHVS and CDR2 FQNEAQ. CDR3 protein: CASSLQGGNTIYF. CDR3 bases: TGTGCCAGCAGCTTACAGGGCGGAAACACCATATATTTT. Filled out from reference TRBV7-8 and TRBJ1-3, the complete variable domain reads GAGVSQSPRYKVAKRGQDVALRCDPISGHVSLFWYQQALGQGPEFLTYFQNEAQLDKSGLPSDRFFAERPEGSVSTLKIQRTQQEDSAVYLCASSLQGGNTIYFGEGSWLTVV.

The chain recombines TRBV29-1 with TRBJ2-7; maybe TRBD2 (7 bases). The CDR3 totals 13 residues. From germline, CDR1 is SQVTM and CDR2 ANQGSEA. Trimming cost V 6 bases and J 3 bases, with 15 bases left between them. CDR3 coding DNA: TGCAGCGTCTCCCTGAGGGGGGGCTACGAGCAGTACTTC. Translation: CSVSLRGGYEQYF.

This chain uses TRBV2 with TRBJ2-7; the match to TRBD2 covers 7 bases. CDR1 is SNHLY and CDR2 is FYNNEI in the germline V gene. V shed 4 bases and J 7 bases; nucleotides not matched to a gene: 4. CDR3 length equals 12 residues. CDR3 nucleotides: TGTGCCAGCAGTGGGGGGGGTACGGAGCAGTACTTC. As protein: CASSGGGTEQYF.

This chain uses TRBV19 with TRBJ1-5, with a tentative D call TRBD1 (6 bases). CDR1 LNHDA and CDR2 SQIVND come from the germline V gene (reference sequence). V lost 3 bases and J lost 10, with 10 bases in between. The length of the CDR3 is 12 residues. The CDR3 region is CASSINRVPQHF. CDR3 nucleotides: TGTGCCAGTAGTATTAACAGGGTCCCCCAGCATTTT.

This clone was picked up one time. CDR3 sequence: CASSQVQANTEAFF. The CDR3 coding sequence is TGTGCCAGCAGCCAAGTTCAAGCGAACACTGAAGCTTTCTTT. This chain joins TRBV3-1 (or the pseudogene TRBV3-2) and TRBJ1-1; no clear D gene. V was clipped by 1 base and J by 1 base, with 7 bases between them. CDR1 and CDR2 (germline): LGHDT, YNNKEL (reference sequence). The CDR3 extends over 14 amino acids.

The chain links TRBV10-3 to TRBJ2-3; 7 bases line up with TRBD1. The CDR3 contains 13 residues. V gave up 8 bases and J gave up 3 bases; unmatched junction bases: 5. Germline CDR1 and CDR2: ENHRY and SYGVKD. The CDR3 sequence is CAIRQGLTDTQYF. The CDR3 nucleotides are TGTGCCATCCGACAGGGTCTTACAGATACGCAGTATTTT.

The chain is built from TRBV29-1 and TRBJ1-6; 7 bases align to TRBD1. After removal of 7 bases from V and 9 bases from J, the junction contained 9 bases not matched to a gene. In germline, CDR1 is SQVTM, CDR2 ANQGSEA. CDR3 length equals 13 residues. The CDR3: CSARTGIGSPLHF. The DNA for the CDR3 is TGCAGCGCCCGGACAGGTATAGGTTCACCCCTCCACTTT.

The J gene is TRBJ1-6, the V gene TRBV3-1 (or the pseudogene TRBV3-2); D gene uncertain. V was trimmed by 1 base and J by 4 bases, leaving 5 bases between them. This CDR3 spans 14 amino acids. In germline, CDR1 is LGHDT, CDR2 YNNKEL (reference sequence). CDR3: CASSQVVYNSPLHF. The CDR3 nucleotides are TGTGCCAGCAGCCAAGTAGTTTATAATTCACCCCTCCACTTT.

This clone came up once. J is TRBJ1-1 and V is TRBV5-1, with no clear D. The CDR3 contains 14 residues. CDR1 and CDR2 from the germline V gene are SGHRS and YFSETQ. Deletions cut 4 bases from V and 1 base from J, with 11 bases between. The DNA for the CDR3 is TGCGCCAGCAGCCACTCGGTCGGGAACACTGAAGCTTTCTTT. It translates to CASSHSVGNTEAFF.

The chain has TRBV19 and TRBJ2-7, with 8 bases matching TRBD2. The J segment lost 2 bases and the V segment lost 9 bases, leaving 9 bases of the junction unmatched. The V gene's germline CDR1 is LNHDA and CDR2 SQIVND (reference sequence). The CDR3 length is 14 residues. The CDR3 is CASARPGGPYEQYF. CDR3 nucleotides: TGTGCCAGCGCTAGACCGGGAGGGCCCTACGAGCAGTACTTC.

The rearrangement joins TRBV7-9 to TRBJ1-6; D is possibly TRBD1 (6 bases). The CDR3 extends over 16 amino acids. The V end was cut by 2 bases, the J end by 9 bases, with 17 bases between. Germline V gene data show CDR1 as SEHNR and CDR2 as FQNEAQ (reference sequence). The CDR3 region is CASSLKATGSGSPLHF. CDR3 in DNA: TGTGCCAGCAGCTTAAAGGCAACAGGGAGCGGTTCACCCCTCCACTTT.

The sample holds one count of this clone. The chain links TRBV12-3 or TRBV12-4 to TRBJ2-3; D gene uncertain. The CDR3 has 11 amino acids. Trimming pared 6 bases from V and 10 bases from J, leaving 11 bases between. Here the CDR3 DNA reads TGTGCCAGCAGCTTATTCCAGGCGCAGTATTTT. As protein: CASSLFQAQYF.

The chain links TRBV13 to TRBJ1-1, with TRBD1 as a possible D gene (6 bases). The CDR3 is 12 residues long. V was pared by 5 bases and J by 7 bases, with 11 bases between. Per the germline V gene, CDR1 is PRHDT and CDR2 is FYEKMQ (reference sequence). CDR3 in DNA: TGTGCCAGCAGCCCAGACAGGCTTGAAGCTTTCTTT. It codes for CASSPDRLEAFF.

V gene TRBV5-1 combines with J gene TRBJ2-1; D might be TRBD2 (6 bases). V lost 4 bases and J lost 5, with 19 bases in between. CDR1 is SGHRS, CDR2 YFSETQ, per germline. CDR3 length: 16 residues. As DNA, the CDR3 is TGCGCCAGCAGCCAGGGACTTGGGAAAGGGAACAATGAGCAGTTCTTC. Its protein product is CASSQGLGKGNNEQFF.

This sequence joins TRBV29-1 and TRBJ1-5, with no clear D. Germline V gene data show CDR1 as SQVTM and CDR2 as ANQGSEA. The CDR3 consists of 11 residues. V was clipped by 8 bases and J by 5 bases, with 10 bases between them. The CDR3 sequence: CSQTSDQPQHF. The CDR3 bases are TGCAGCCAAACCTCGGATCAGCCCCAGCATTTT.

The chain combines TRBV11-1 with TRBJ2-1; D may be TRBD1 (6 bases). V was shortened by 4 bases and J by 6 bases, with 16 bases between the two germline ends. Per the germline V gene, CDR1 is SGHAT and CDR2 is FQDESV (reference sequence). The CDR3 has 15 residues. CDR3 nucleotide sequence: TGTGCCAGCAGCTCAGTGGAGAGGGGGTTCAATGAGCAGTTCTTC. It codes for CASSSVERGFNEQFF.

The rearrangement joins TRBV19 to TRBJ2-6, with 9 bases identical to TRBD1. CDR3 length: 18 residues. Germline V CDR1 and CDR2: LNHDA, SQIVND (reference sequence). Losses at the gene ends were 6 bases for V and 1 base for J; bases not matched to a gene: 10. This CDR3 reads CASSIMTGGLSGANVLTF. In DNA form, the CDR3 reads TGTGCCAGTAGCATAATGACAGGGGGACTGTCTGGGGCCAACGTCCTGACTTTC. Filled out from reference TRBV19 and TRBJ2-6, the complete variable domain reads DGGITQSPKYLFRKEGQNVTLSCEQNLNHDAMYWYRQDPGQGLRLIYYSQIVNDFQKGDIAEGYSVSREKKESFPLTVTSAQKNPTAFYLCASSIMTGGLSGANVLTFGAGSRLTVL.

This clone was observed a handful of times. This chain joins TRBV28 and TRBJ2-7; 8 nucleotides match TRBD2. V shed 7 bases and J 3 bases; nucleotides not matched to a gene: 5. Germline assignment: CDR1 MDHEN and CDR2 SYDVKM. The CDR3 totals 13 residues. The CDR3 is CASTPGGGYEQYF. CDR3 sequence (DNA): TGTGCCAGCACCCCCGGGGGGGGCTACGAGCAGTACTTC.

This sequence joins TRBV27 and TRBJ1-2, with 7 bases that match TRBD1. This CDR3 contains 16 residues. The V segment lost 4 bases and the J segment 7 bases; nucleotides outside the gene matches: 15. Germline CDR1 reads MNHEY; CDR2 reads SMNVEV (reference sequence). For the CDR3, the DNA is TGTGCCAGCAGTTATGCGAAGGGGGCAGGGAGTAGTGGCTACACCTTC. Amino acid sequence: CASSYAKGAGSSGYTF.